The 27 T cell receptor beta chains below all came from one sample that was sequenced in a study of T cell repertoires in cytomegalovirus infection. TCRdb re-analysed the reads in MiXCR, keeping a single row per CDR3 protein. The repertoire consists of 650,000 to 900,000 distinct CDR3 sequences, with approximately 32% occurring once and the leading ten covering 10% to 15%. These receptors' targets are unknown. The source was cultured CD8+ T cells from PBMCs, collected from culture after CMV antigen stimulation. The receptors were gathered from a human donor in good health (CMV status not recorded). Some clones in this sample may be carry-over from other donors' samples.

In nucleotides, the CDR3 is TGTGCCAGCAGCCACCTAGAGCCTCAAGAGACCCAGTACTTC. Residues: CASSHLEPQETQYF. J is TRBJ2-5 and V is TRBV28; D is unresolved. Germline lookup yields CDR1 MDHEN and CDR2 SYDVKM. Between the trimmed V and J ends, which lost 6 bases and 2 bases, there was a span of 13 bases. The CDR3 length is 14 residues.

The chain has TRBV12-3 or TRBV12-4 and TRBJ2-2; 7 nucleotides agree with TRBD2. The V gene end was trimmed by 3 bases and the J gene end by 5 bases; junction bases not matched to a gene: 6. The CDR3 contains 15 residues. The DNA of the CDR3 is TGTGCCAGCAGTTTGGGAGGGGAAGGAACCGGGGAGCTGTTTTTT. It specifies CASSLGGEGTGELFF.

This clonotype was counted a few times. In DNA, the CDR3 is TGTGCCAGCAGCCCCGCTGGGATCAGCTTGAACACTGAAGCTTTCTTT. It specifies CASSPAGISLNTEAFF. The chain joins TRBV6-5 to TRBJ1-1; D is unresolved. The CDR3 sequence is 16 residues long. Trimming stripped 6 bases from V and 0 bases from J, with 17 bases between. The germline V gene encodes CDR1 MNHEY and CDR2 SVGAGI.

The chain combines TRBV2 with TRBJ2-5, with unresolved D. Trimming left V 6 bases short and J 1 base short, with 12 bases between. The germline CDR1 and CDR2 sequences are SNHLY and FYNNEI. This CDR3 contains 14 residues. CDR3 nucleotide sequence: TGTGCCAGCAGCTACCGGGCAATCCAAGAGACCCAGTACTTC. It translates to CASSYRAIQETQYF.

This clonotype was seen a handful of times. The chain combines TRBV29-1 with TRBJ2-2; 7 nucleotides agree with TRBD1. This CDR3 region has 16 residues. The germline V gene encodes CDR1 SQVTM and CDR2 ANQGSEA. Trimming removed 7 bases from V and 4 bases from J; junction bases left unmatched: 15. The CDR3 reads CSALSPTGRRTGELFF. The DNA for the CDR3 is TGCAGCGCCCTATCTCCGACAGGGCGGCGCACCGGGGAGCTGTTTTTT.

This clonotype was counted at least ten times. The V and J genes are TRBV27 and TRBJ1-2; TRBD1 aligns across 8 bases. Germline V CDR1 and CDR2: MNHEY, SMNVEV (reference sequence). The V segment lost 1 base and the J segment 2 bases; nucleotides outside the gene matches: 3. This CDR3 is 15 amino acids long. The CDR3 DNA is TGTGCCAGCAGTTTATTCAACAGGGGGAACTATGGCTACACCTTC. Encoded protein: CASSLFNRGNYGYTF.

This clonotype was observed many times. Its ends do not fully match the called genes, so a read error is possible. This sequence joins TRBV12-3 or TRBV12-4 and TRBJ2-5; maybe TRBD2 (6 bases). The CDR3 sequence is 14 residues long. The CDR3 is CASSLVGGQETQYF. Here the CDR3 DNA reads TGTGCCAGCAGCTTAGTTGGGGGGCAAGAGACCCAGTACTTC.

The chain joins TRBV6-1 to TRBJ2-1; TRBD2 matches 10 bases. The CDR3 is made up of 20 amino acids. Looked up from germline, CDR1 is MNHNS and CDR2 is SASEGT. Losses at the gene ends were 1 base for V and 5 bases for J; bases not matched to a gene: 17. CDR3 DNA: TGTGCCAGCAGTGAAGACCCTATTCCGTTGTCTAGCGGGGGACACAATGAGCAGTTCTTC. It translates to CASSEDPIPLSSGGHNEQFF.

This clonotype showed up just a few times. This chain uses TRBV6-1 with TRBJ2-7; D remains unclear. Trimming removed 2 bases at V and 3 bases at J, with 8 bases between. The CDR3 is 13 amino acids. The germline gives CDR1 MNHNS, CDR2 SASEGT. This CDR3 reads CASSEKVIYEQYF. The DNA of the CDR3 is TGTGCCAGCAGTGAAAAGGTAATCTACGAGCAGTACTTC.

This clonotype was observed at least ten times. This chain uses TRBV4-3 with TRBJ1-1; the D gene is possibly TRBD1 (6 bases). With 0 bases removed from V and 8 bases from J, the gap between germline ends came to 13 bases. This CDR3 region has 14 residues. Germline loops: CDR1 LGHNA, CDR2 YSLEER. In DNA form, the CDR3 reads TGCGCCAGCAGCCAAGAAGAAGGGGGGAGAGAAGCTTTCTTT. It codes for CASSQEEGGREAFF.

This clonotype was seen only a few times. The chain carries TRBV27 and TRBJ1-4, with a tentative D call TRBD1 (6 bases). Germline loops: CDR1 MNHEY, CDR2 SMNVEV (reference sequence). Trimming pared 6 bases from V and 5 bases from J, leaving 13 bases between. CDR3 length: 14 amino acids. The CDR3 sequence: CASSLTGENEKLFF. In nucleotides, the CDR3 is TGTGCCAGCAGCCTGACAGGCGAAAATGAAAAACTGTTTTTT.

The chain is built from TRBV12-3 or TRBV12-4 and TRBJ1-1; D gene ambiguous. The V end was cut by 7 bases, the J end by 4 bases, with 13 bases between. The CDR3 covers 13 residues. DNA of the CDR3: TGTGCCAGCACCGTATCTAGGGTCACTGAAGCTTTCTTT. Residues: CASTVSRVTEAFF.

This rearrangement joins TRBV29-1 to TRBJ2-5; D possibly corresponds to TRBD1 (5 bases). Trimming stripped 0 bases from V and 5 bases from J, with 13 bases between. The germline V gene encodes CDR1 SQVTM and CDR2 ANQGSEA. There are 14 residues in the CDR3. The CDR3 DNA reads as TGCAGCGTTGAAGATGGGCAGGGCCAGGAGACCCAGTACTTC. This gives the protein CSVEDGQGQETQYF.

This clonotype has a handful of counts. The chain recombines TRBV12-5 with TRBJ2-1; D gene unclear. V was pared by 3 bases and J by 7 bases, with 7 bases between. Per germline, CDR1 LGHNT and CDR2 FRNRAP. The CDR3 length is 12 residues. The DNA of the CDR3 is TGTGCTAGTGGTTTAACGGAAAATGAGCAGTTCTTC. Protein sequence: CASGLTENEQFF.

This clonotype came up a few times. The V and J genes are TRBV27 and TRBJ1-2; no firm D call. In germline, CDR1 is MNHEY, CDR2 SMNVEV (reference sequence). The CDR3 covers 15 residues. V lost 5 bases to trimming and J lost 8 bases, with 21 bases between them. The CDR3 DNA reads as TGTGCCAGCAGTGCCACGCAGGACCCTCGCTCGGGCTACACCTTC. This codes for CASSATQDPRSGYTF.

Remarks on this clonotype: The conserved closing phenylalanine or tryptophan is absent in this CDR3, likely reflecting a read error. J is TRBJ2-7 and V is TRBV7-8, with D unclear. CDR3 length: 17 residues. Germline assignment: CDR1 SGHVS and CDR2 FQNEAQ. The DNA of the CDR3 is TGTACCAGCAGCTCCTCCCTCCACCGTTCTAGCTCCTACGAGCAGTACGCC. This translates into CTSSSSLHRSSSYEQYA.

This clonotype was detected once. The gene calls are TRBV29-1 and TRBJ2-5, with D perhaps matching TRBD1 (7 bases). Trimming took off 3 bases at V and 4 bases at J, with 18 bases between the two ends. The CDR3 extends over 15 amino acids. The germline V gene has CDR1 SQVTM and CDR2 ANQGSEA. DNA of the CDR3: TGCAGCGTTGACGGACTTTCGCAGGGGGGAGAGACCCAGTACTTC. It specifies CSVDGLSQGGETQYF. Drawing the rest from reference TRBV29-1 and TRBJ2-5, the complete variable domain is SAVISQKPSRDICQRGTSLTIQCQVDSQVTMMFWYRQQPGQSLTLIATANQGSEATYESGFVIDKFPISRPNLTFSTLTVSNMSPEDSSIYLCSVDGLSQGGETQYFGPGTRLLVL.

V gene TRBV20-1 combines with J gene TRBJ2-7, with 8 bases matching TRBD1. Germline lookup yields CDR1 DFQATT and CDR2 SNEGSKA (reference sequence). This CDR3 is built from 14 residues. CDR3 in amino acids: CCARADRAGGEQYV. The CDR3 DNA sequence: TGCTGTGCTAGAGCGGACAGGGCCGGAGGGGAGCAGTACGTC.

This clonotype was seen only once. The chain combines TRBV2 with TRBJ1-2; D gene unclear. Germline CDR1 reads SNHLY; CDR2 reads FYNNEI. The germline V and J ends were trimmed by 10 bases and 4 bases, with 13 bases remaining between them. The CDR3 has 12 residues. The chain's CDR3 is CATSDGVYGYTF. CDR3 DNA sequence: TGTGCCACCTCGGACGGAGTCTATGGCTACACCTTC.

There are a few counts of this clonotype. This chain uses TRBV6-6 with TRBJ1-5, with D unresolved. The CDR3 has 14 residues. With 8 bases removed from V and 5 bases from J, the gap between germline ends came to 16 bases. Germline CDR1 is MNHNY and CDR2 is SVGAGI (reference sequence). The CDR3 reads CASGPYSSYQPQHF. The CDR3 DNA reads as TGTGCCAGCGGCCCCTACAGTTCATATCAGCCCCAGCATTTT.

In this sample, this clonotype turned up a few times. This chain uses TRBV25-1 with TRBJ1-1; D is possibly TRBD1 (6 bases). V was shortened by 6 bases and J by 6 bases, with 14 bases between the two germline ends. The CDR3 is 13 amino acids. Germline V gives CDR1 MGHDK, CDR2 SYGVNS. CDR3 in DNA: TGTGCCAGCAGCGTAACAGGGAAGGCTGAAGCTTTCTTT. Protein: CASSVTGKAEAFF.

This clonotype was counted many times. The CDR3 DNA reads TGTGCCAGCAGCTTAGGACAGGGGGCTTCGGGCTACACCTTC. As protein: CASSLGQGASGYTF. V gene TRBV7-9 combines with J gene TRBJ1-2; 10 nucleotides line up with TRBD1. The CDR3 loop spans 14 amino acids. With V trimmed by 1 base and J by 8 bases, 4 bases remained unmatched. Germline V gene lookup returns CDR1 SEHNR and CDR2 FQNEAQ (reference sequence).

This clonotype has just a few counts. The rearrangement joins TRBV6-5 to TRBJ1-1; possible D gene TRBD1, 5 bases. Trimming pared 0 bases from V and 0 bases from J, leaving 8 bases between. This CDR3 has 15 residues. Looked up from germline, CDR1 is MNHEY and CDR2 is SVGAGI. CDR3 sequence (DNA): TGTGCCAGCAGTTACTCCGGGGGTTTGAACACTGAAGCTTTCTTT. Its translation is CASSYSGGLNTEAFF.

This chain links TRBV12-3 or TRBV12-4 with TRBJ1-4; no clear D. CDR3 length: 13 residues. Trimming took off 7 bases at V and 0 bases at J, with 6 bases between the two ends. CDR3 sequence (DNA): TGTGCCAGCAAGGCAGCAACTAATGAAAAACTGTTTTTT. Protein product: CASKAATNEKLFF.

The chain links TRBV7-6 to TRBJ1-5; D is possibly TRBD1 (5 bases). The V and J ends lost 3 bases and 4 bases respectively, with 10 bases between them. CDR1 is SGHVS and CDR2 is FNYEAQ in the germline V gene. This CDR3 has 14 residues. CDR3 DNA sequence: TGTGCCAGCAGCTTTTACAGGCCGAATCAGCCCCAGCATTTT. It translates to CASSFYRPNQPQHF.

The chain carries TRBV7-9 and TRBJ1-1; 8 nucleotides align to TRBD1. Germline CDR1 is SEHNR and CDR2 is FQNEAQ (reference sequence). This CDR3 has 18 residues. V lost 5 bases, J lost 4 bases, and 18 bases stayed unmatched. CDR3 region: CASSPGTGFLVRRTEAFF. CDR3 sequence (DNA): TGTGCCAGCAGCCCCGGGACAGGATTTCTCGTACGGCGCACTGAAGCTTTCTTT. The full variable domain, with the rest looked up from reference TRBV7-9 and TRBJ1-1, is DTGVSQNPRHKITKRGQNVTFRCDPISEHNRLYWYRQTLGQGPEFLTYFQNEAQLEKSRLLSDRFSAERPKGSFSTLEIQRTEQGDSAMYLCASSPGTGFLVRRTEAFFGQGTRLTVV.

This clonotype has a single count. The CDR3 nucleotides read TGTGCCAGAAGCCACCCCCCACTCCGAACCTACGAGCAGTACGTC. This codes for CARSHPPLRTYEQYV. This rearrangement joins TRBV5-3 to TRBJ2-7; D is unclear. TRBV5-3 is flagged as an ORF with uncertain function. CDR3 length: 15 residues. V was cut by 4 bases and J by 2 bases, with 16 bases left in between.